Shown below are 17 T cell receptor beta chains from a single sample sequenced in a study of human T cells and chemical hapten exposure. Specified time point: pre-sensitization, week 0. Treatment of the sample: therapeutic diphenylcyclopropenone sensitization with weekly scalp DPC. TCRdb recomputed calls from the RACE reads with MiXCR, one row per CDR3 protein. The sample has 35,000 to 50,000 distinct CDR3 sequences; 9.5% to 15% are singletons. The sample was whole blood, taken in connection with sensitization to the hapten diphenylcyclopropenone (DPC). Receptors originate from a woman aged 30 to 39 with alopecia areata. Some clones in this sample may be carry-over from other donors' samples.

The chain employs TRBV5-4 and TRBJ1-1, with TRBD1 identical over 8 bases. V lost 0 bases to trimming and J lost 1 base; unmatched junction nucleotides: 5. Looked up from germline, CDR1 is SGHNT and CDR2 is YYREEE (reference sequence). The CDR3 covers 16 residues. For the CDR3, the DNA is TGTGCCAGCAGCTTGGGGGACAGGCGGAAGAACACTGAAGCTTTCTTT. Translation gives CASSLGDRRKNTEAFF.

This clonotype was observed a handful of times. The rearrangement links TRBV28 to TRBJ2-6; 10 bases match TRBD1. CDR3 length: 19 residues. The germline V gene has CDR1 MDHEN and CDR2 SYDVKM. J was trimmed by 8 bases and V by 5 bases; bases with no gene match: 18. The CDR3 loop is CASSHLRDRGPNHPNVLTF. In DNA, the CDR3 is TGTGCCAGCAGTCACCTCCGGGACAGGGGACCCAATCACCCCAACGTCCTGACTTTC.

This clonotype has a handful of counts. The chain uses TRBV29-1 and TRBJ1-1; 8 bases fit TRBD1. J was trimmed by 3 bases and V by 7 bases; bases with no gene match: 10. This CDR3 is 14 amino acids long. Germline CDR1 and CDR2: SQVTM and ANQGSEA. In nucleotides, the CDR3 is TGCAGCGGTGACAGGGGAGCGGGGGACACTGAAGCTTTCTTT. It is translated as CSGDRGAGDTEAFF.

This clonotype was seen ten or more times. The CDR3 protein is CASSSYTPGDSGANVLTF. The CDR3 bases are TGTGCCAGCAGTTCATATACCCCCGGGGACTCTGGGGCCAACGTCCTGACTTTC. The chain joins TRBV28 to TRBJ2-6; D might be TRBD2 (5 bases). V was shortened by 4 bases and J by 0 bases, with 16 bases between the two germline ends. Germline CDR1 is MDHEN and CDR2 is SYDVKM. The CDR3 runs 18 residues.

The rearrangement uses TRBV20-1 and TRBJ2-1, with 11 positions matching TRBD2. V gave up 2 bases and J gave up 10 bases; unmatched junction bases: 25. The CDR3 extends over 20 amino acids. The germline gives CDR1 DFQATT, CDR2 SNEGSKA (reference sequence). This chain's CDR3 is CSARSPRFSGRALLLEEQFF. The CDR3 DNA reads TGCAGTGCTAGATCCCCCCGGTTTAGCGGGAGGGCCTTATTGCTCGAGGAGCAGTTCTTC.

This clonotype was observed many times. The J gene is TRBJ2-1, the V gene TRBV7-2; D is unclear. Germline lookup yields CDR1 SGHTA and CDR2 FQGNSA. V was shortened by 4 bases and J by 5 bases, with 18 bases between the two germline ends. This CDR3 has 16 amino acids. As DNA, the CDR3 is TGTGCCAGCAGCTCCCGGGTGCTCCACCTCGACAATGAGCAGTTCTTC. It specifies CASSSRVLHLDNEQFF.

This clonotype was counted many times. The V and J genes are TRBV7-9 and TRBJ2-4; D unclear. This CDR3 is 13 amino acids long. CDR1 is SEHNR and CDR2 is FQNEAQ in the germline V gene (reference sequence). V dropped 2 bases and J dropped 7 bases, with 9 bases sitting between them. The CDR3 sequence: CASSLIILNIQYF. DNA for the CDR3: TGTGCCAGCAGCTTAATAATTTTGAACATTCAGTACTTC.

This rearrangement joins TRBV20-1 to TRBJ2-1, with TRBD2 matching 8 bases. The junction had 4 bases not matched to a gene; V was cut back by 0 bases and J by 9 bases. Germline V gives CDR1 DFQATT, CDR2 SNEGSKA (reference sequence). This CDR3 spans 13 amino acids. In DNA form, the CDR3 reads TGCAGTGCTAGAGATGCGGGAGGCATTGAGCAGTTCTTC. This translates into CSARDAGGIEQFF.

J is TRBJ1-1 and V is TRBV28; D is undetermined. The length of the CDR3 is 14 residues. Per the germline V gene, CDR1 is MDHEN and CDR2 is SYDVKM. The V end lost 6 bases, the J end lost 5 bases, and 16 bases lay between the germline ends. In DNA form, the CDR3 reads TGTGCCAGCAGCGGTATTCGGTTAGGGACTGAAGCTTTCTTT. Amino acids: CASSGIRLGTEAFF.

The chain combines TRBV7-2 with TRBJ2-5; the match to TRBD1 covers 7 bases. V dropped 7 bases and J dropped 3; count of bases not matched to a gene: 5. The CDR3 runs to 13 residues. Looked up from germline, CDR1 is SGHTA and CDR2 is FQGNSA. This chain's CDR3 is CASTLGTEETQYF. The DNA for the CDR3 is TGTGCCAGCACCCTTGGGACAGAAGAGACCCAGTACTTC.

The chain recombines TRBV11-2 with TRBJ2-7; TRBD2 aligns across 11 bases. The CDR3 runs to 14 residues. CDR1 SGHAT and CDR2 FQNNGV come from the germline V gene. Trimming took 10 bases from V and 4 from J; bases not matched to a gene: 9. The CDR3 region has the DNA TGTGCCACCACGGGACTAGCGGTAGATTACGAGCAGTACTTC. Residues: CATTGLAVDYEQYF.

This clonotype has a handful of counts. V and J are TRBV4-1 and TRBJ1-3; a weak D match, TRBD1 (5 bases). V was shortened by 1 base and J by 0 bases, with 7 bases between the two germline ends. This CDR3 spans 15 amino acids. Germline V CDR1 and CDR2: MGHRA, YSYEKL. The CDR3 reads CASSQAGTSGNTIYF. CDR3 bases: TGCGCCAGCAGCCAAGCGGGGACCTCTGGAAACACCATATATTTT.

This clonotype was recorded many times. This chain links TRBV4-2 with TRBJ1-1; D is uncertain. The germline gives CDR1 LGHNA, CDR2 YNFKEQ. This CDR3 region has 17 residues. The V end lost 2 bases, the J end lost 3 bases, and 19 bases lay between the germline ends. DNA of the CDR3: TGTGCCAGCAGCCAATCACTACTATCCGAAGTGGACACTGAAGCTTTCTTT. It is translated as CASSQSLLSEVDTEAFF.

The CDR3 protein is CASSQVGEAQYF. In DNA, the CDR3 is TGTGCCAGCAGCCAAGTAGGGGAGGCGCAGTATTTT. This chain uses TRBV3-1 with TRBJ2-3; the D gene is possibly TRBD2 (6 bases). Germline V gives CDR1 LGHDT, CDR2 YNNKEL (reference sequence). Trimming stripped 1 base from V and 10 bases from J, with 9 bases between. The CDR3 is 12 residues long.

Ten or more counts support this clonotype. The CDR3 nucleotides read TGCAGTGCTAAAGGGAGAGGGAACAATGAGCAGTTCTTC. This encodes CSAKGRGNNEQFF. The chain joins TRBV20-1 to TRBJ2-1, with D possibly TRBD2 on 5 matching bases. V was shortened by 4 bases and J by 5 bases, with 12 bases between the two germline ends. Germline V gene lookup returns CDR1 DFQATT and CDR2 SNEGSKA (reference sequence). This CDR3 comprises 13 residues.

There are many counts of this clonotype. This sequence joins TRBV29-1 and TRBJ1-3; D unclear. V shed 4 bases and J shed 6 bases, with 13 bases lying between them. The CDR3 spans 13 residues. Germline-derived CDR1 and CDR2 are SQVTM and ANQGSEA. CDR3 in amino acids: CSVVSRRENTIYF. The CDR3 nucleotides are TGCAGCGTTGTTTCCCGGAGAGAAAACACCATATATTTT.

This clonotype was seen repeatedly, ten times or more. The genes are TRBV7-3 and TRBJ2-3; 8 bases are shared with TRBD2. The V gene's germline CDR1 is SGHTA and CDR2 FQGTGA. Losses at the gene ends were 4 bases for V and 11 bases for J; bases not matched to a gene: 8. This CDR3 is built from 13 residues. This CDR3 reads CASSSSQRGWQYF. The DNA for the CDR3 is TGTGCCAGCAGCTCCTCCCAGCGGGGGTGGCAGTATTTT.